Sequencing of this TCR beta chain was carried out in a study of blood T cell repertoires in COVID-19. Turning to the study itself: Nucleic acid was either cDNA or gDNA, and it came from T cells, B-cell-depleted T cells, or PBMCs.

This CDR3 spans 13 amino acids. The V gene lost 5 bases and the J gene lost 9 bases, with 14 bases spanning the gap. Germline CDR1 reads MNHEY; CDR2 reads SMNVEV (reference sequence). Assay used: immunoSEQ multiplex PCR; TCRdb lists only in-frame clones, some missing. The sample carries about 100,000 clones, roughly 80% recorded once. This clonotype was sampled from a man aged 60-69 years with acute or convalescent COVID-19. The J gene is TRBJ1-5, the V gene TRBV27; D not resolved. Sequencing was carried out using peripheral blood. DNA for the CDR3: TGTGCCAGCAGTCCCTCAGTACGGAGGCCCCAGCATTTT. This translates into CASSPSVRRPQHF.